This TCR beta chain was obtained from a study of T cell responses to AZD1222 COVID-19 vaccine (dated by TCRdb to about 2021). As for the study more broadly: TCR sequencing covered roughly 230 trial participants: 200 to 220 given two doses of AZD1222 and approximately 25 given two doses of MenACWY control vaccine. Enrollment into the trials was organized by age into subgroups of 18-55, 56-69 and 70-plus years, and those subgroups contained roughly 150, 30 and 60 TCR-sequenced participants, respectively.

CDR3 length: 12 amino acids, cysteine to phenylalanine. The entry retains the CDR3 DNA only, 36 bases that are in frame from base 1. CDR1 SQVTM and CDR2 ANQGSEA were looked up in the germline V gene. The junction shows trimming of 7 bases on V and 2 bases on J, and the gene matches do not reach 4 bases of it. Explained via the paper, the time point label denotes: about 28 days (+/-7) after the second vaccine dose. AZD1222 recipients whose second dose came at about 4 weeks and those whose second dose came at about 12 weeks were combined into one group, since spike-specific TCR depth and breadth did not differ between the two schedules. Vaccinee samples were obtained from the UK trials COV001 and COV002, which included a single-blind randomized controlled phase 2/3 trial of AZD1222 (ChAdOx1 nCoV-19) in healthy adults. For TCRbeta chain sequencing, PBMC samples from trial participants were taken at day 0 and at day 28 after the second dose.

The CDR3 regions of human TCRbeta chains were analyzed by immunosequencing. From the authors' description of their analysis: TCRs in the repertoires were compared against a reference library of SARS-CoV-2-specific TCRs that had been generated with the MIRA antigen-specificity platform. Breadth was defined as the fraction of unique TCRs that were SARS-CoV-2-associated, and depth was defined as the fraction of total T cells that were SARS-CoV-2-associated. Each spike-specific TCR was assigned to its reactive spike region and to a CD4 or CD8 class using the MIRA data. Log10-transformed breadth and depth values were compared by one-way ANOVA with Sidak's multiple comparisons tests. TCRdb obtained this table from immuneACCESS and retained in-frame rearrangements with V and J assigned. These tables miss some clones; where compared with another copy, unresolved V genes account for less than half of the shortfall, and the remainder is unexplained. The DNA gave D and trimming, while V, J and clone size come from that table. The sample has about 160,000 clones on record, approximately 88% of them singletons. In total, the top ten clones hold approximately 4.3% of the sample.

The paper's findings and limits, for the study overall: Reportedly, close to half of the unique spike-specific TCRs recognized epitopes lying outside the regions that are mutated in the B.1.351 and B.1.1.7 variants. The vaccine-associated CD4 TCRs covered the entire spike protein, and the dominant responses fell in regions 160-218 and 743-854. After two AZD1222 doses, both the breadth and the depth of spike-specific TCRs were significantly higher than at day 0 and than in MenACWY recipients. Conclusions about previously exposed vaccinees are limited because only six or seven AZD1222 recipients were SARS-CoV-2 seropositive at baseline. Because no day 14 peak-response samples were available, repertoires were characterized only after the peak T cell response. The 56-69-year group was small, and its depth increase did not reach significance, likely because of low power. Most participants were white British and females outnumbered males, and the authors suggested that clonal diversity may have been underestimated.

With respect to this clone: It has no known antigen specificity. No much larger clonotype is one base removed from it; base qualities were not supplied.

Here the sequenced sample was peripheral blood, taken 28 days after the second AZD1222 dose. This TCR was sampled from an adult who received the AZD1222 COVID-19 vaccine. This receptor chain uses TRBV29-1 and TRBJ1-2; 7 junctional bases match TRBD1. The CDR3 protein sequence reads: CSGLQGNYGYTF. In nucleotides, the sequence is TGCAGCGGACTACAGGGGAACTATGGCTACACCTTC. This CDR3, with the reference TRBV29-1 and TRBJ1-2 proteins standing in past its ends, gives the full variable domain SAVISQKPSRDICQRGTSLTIQCQVDSQVTMMFWYRQQPGQSLTLIATANQGSEATYESGFVIDKFPISRPNLTFSTLTVSNMSPEDSSIYLCSGLQGNYGYTFGSGTRLTVV.